The entry below gives a single TCR beta chain sequence along with its context. This clonotype was seen many times. Its antigen remains unidentified. Base-call qualities are not available, and no considerably larger clone is one nucleotide away. CDR1 and CDR2, per the germline V gene, are SGHRS and YFSETQ. V lost 2 bases and J lost 7 bases, and the count of bases not matched to a germline gene is 12. Reading from cysteine to phenylalanine, the CDR3 counts 16 amino acids. Only the CDR3 portion is preserved as DNA: 48 bases, with reading frame beginning at the first base. These data belong to a study of CD8 T cells in ankylosing spondylitis (dated by TCRdb to about 2017). Background for the entire study: T cell receptor beta repertoires were profiled in healthy donors and ankylosing spondylitis patients so that disease-linked TCR variants could be found. Peripheral blood was sampled, and synovial fluid was also collected from ankylosing spondylitis patients. The whole study cohort included 95 to 130 healthy donors and under 30 ankylosing spondylitis patients.

Sequencing instrument: Illumina HiSeq 2500. Quantitative 5'-RACE with molecular barcodes was used to prepare TCR beta libraries. Regarding the original processing steps: A new computational method based on a probabilistic model of VDJ rearrangement was used to identify disease-linked TCR variants. The public sequencing data were trimmed at Q25 with fastp and processed into clonotypes with MiXCR by TCRdb, which kept only in-frame beta chains. Each CDR3 protein appears once, grouped with its most common genes and DNA. The V and J calls were not made by the authors but by TCRdb's processing. In all, the sample holds roughly 90,000 distinct CDR3 sequences, and roughly 8.3% of those were seen once. More than 9.5% of the sample is held by the ten biggest clonotypes. Overall study outcomes, separate from this receptor: Blood from ankylosing spondylitis patients appeared to be characterized by a TCR beta motif made up of 8 or 9 highly homologous amino acid variants. In peripheral blood, the disease-linked clones were found at relatively low frequencies and had a CD8+ phenotype. According to the report, matched synovial fluid samples from ankylosing spondylitis patients were significantly enriched for the disease-linked clones. Some motif variants were previously reported in synovial fluid and blood of reactive arthritis patients, suggesting common disease-initiation mechanisms.

The chain is encoded by TRBV5-1 joined to TRBJ2-1, and 7 bases in between align with TRBD2. The receptor's source is a male donor with ankylosing spondylitis or in good health (not recorded which). The sequenced sample was blood, either unsorted or a sorted T cell fraction (not recorded which). CDR3 loop: CASSLDPLRGINEQFF. The nucleotide sequence is TGCGCCAGCAGCTTAGACCCCTTGCGGGGGATAAATGAGCAGTTCTTC.